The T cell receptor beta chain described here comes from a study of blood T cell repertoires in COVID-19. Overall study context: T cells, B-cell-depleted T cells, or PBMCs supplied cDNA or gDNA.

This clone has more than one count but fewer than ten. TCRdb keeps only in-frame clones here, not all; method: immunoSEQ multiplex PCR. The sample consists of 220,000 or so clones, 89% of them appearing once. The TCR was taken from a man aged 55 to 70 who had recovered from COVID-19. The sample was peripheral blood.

CDR3 region: CASRDRSEWEKLFF. As DNA, the CDR3 is TGTGCCAGCAGAGACAGGTCGGAGTGGGAAAAACTGTTTTTT. This chain connects TRBV6-5 to TRBJ1-4; D is perhaps TRBD1 (6 bases). Trimming cost V 6 bases and J 8 bases, with 16 bases left between them. The germline gives CDR1 MNHEY, CDR2 SVGAGI. This CDR3 is 14 amino acids long.